This T cell receptor (beta chain) was captured in a study of shared T cell receptors in the human thymus. Germline CDR1 MNHEY, CDR2 SVGAGI. J was trimmed by 7 bases and V by 8 bases; bases with no gene match: 5. The CDR3 contains 13 residues. The method was immunoSEQ multiplex PCR; TCRdb's version includes in-frame clones alone and lacks a portion of them. Among some 720,000 clones listed, 85% to 90% were seen once. A further study also used this sample, focusing on human thymus T cells. As reported in that work: Thymus pieces cut out during corrective heart surgery were the tissue that was used. Overlap was high between thymic repertoires from unrelated individuals, as reported in related research.

Input material: thymocytes. The rearrangement uses TRBV6-5 and TRBJ2-4; 10 nucleotides line up with TRBD1. This receptor was obtained from a boy in the first two years of life with a congenital heart defect. The CDR3 nucleotides read TGTGCCAGCGGGACAGGGGACGTTAACATTCAGTACTTC. It specifies CASGTGDVNIQYF.